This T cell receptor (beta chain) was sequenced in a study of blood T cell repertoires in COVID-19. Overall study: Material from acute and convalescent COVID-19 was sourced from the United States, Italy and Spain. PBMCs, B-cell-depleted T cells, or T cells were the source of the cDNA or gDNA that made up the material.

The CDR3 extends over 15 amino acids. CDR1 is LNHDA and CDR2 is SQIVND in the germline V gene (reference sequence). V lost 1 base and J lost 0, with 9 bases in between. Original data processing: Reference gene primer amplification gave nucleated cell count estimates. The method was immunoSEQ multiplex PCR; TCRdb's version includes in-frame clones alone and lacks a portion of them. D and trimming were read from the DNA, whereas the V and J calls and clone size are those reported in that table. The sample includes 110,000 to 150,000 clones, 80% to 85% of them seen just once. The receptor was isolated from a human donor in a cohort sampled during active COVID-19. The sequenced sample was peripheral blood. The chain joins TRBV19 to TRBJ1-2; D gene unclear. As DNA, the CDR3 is TGTGCCAGTAGTATAGGGGCCGGATCTAACTATGGCTACACCTTC. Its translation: CASSIGAGSNYGYTF.